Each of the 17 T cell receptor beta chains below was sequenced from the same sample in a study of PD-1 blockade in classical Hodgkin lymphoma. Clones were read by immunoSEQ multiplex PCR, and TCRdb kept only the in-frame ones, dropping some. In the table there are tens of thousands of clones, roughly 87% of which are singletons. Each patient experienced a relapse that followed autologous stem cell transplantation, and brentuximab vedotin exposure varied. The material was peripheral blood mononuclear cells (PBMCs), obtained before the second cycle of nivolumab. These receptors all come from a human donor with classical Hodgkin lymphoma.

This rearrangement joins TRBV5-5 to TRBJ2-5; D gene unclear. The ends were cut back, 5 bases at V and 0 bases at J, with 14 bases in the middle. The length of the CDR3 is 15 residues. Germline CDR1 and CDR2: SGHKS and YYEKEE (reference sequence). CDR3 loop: CASSRHTGYQETQYF. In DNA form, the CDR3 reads TGTGCCAGCAGTCGACATACTGGATACCAAGAGACCCAGTACTTC.

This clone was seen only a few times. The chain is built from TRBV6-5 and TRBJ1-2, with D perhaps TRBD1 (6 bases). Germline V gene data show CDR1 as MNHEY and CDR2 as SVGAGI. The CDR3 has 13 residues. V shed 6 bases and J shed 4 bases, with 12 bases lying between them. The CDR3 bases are TGTGCCAGCAGCCCAGGGGACCTCTATGGCTACACCTTC. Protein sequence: CASSPGDLYGYTF.

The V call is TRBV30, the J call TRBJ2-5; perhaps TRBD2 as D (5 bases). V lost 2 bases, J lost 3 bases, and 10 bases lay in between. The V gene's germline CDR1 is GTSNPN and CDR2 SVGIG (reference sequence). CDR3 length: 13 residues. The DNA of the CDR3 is TGTGCCTGGAGTAAACTAGAAAAAGAGACCCAGTACTTC. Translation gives CAWSKLEKETQYF.

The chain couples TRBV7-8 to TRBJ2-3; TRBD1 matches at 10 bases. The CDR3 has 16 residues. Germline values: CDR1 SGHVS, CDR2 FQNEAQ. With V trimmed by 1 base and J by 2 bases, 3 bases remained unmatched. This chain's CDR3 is CASSLVTGGSTDTQYF. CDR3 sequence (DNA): TGTGCCAGCAGCTTAGTGACAGGGGGCTCCACAGATACGCAGTATTTT.

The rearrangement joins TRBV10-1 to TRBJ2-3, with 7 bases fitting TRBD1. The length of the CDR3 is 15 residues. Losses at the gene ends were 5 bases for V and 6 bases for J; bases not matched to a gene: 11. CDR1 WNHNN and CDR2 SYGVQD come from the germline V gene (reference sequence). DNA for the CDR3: TGCGCCAGCAGTCCTGGACAGGCCCCAGGGGATACGCAGTATTTT. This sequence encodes CASSPGQAPGDTQYF.

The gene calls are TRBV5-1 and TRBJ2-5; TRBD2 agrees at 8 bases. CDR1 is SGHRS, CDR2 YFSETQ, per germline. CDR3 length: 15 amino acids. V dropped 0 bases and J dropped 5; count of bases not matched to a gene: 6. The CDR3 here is CASSLASGLGETQYF. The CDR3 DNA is TGCGCCAGCAGCTTGGCTAGCGGGTTGGGGGAGACCCAGTACTTC.

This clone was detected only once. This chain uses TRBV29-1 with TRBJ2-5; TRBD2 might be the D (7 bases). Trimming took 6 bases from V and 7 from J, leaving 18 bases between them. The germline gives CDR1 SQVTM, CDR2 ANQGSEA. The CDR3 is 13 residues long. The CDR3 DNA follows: TGCAGCGTGGTTGAGGGGGGGGCGTCGACCCAGTACTTC. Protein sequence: CSVVEGGASTQYF.

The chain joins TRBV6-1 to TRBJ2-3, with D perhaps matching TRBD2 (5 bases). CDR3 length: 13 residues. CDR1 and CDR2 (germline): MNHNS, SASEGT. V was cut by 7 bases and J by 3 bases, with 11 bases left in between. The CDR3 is CASKVGVTDTQYF. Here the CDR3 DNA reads TGTGCCAGCAAGGTGGGAGTGACAGATACGCAGTATTTT.

DNA for the CDR3: TGTGCCAGCTCAATCGACAGGGTGAACACCATATATTTT. Translating it yields CASSIDRVNTIYF. The chain links TRBV18 to TRBJ1-3, with TRBD1 identical over 7 bases. Germline assignment: CDR1 KGHSH and CDR2 LQKENI. The CDR3 contains 13 residues. Losses at the gene ends were 5 bases for V and 7 bases for J; bases not matched to a gene: 5. The variable domain in full, with the rest retrieved from reference TRBV18 and TRBJ1-3, is NAGVMQNPRHLVRRRGQEARLRCSPMKGHSHVYWYRQLPEEGLKFMVYLQKENIIDESGMPKERFSAEFPKEGPSILRIQQVVRGDSAAYFCASSIDRVNTIYFGEGSWLTVV.

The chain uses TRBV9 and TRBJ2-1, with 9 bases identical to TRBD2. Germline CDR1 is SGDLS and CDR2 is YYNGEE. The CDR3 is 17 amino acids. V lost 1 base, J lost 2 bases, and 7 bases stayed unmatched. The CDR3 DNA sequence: TGTGCCAGCAGCGTAACGCGGGAGGGCCGAACCTACAATGAGCAGTTCTTC. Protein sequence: CASSVTREGRTYNEQFF.

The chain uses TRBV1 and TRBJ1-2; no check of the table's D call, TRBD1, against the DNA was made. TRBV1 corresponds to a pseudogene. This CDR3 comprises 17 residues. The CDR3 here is CTSITSLRGLAPYGYTF. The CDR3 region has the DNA TGCACCAGCATTACTTCCCTCAGGGGTTTGGCCCCCTATGGCTACACCTTC.

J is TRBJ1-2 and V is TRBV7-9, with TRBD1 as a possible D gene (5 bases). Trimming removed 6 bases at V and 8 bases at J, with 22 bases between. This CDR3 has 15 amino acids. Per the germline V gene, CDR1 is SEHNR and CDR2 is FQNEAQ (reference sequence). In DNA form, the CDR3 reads TGTGCCAGCAGGCCTACGGGGGGGGTACCCGGAGGCTACACCTTC. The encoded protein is CASRPTGGVPGGYTF.

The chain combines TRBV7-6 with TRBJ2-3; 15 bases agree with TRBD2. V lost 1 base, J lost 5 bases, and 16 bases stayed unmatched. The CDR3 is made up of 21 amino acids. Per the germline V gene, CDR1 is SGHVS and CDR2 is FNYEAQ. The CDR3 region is CASSLGWKTGLAGGTEDTQYF. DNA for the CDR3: TGTGCCAGCAGCTTAGGGTGGAAGACGGGACTAGCGGGGGGTACGGAAGATACGCAGTATTTT.

This CDR3 reads CASSINGDSNQPQHF. The CDR3 nucleotides are TGTGCCAGTAGTATAAACGGCGATAGCAATCAGCCCCAGCATTTT. The rearrangement joins TRBV19 to TRBJ1-5; D is ambiguous. The CDR3 extends over 15 amino acids. Per the germline V gene, CDR1 is LNHDA and CDR2 is SQIVND (reference sequence). With 2 bases removed from V and 0 bases from J, the gap between germline ends came to 8 bases.

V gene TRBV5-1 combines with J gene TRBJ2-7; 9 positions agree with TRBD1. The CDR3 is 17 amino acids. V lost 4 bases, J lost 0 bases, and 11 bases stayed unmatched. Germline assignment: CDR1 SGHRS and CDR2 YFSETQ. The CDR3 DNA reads TGCGCCAGCAGCATCTCGGCCCCGGGACAGGGCTCCTACGAGCAGTACTTC. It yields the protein CASSISAPGQGSYEQYF.

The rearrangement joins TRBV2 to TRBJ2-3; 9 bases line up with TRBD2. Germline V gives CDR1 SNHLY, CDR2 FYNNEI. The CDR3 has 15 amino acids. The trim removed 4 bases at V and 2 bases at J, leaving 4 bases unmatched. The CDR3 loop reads CASSVWTSDTDTQYF. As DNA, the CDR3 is TGTGCCAGCAGTGTCTGGACTAGCGACACAGATACGCAGTATTTT.

This CDR3 reads CASSTGGTRFF. CDR3 sequence (DNA): TGTGCCAGCAGCACCGGGGGGACTCGGTTCTTC. This chain joins TRBV11-2 and TRBJ2-1; 7 bases line up with TRBD2. From germline, CDR1 is SGHAT and CDR2 FQNNGV. The CDR3 runs 11 residues. V was pared by 5 bases and J by 15 bases, with 7 bases of the junction left unmatched.